The rows below give T cell receptor beta chains drawn from one sample of a study of Tregs in tolerant kidney transplant recipients. Assay: immunoSEQ multiplex PCR; the TCRdb copy retains only in-frame clones and omits some. The repertoire holds tens of thousands of clones, with approximately 93% as singletons. The sample here was CD4+ T cells from blood, taken before the transplant. Source of these receptors: a human donor who received a combined kidney and bone marrow transplant. Both conserved end residues are part of each CDR3. The order of the fields is clone size, D gene, V gene, J gene, CDR3 DNA, CDR3 protein. The D gene is left open where the match is weak. Clone size is not always given. Where it is, it says once, few, many or a class for expanded clones.

clone size: .; D gene: .; V gene: TRBV14; J gene: TRBJ1-1; CDR3 DNA: TGTGCCAGCAGCCGTCGGGGAAGCCGAGATGAAGCTTTCTTT; CDR3 protein: CASSRRGSRDEAFF
clone size: .; D gene: .; V gene: TRBV30; J gene: TRBJ1-2; CDR3 DNA: TGTGCCTGGAGTGTTAGTGAGGAAAGGGGTTACACCTTC; CDR3 protein: CAWSVSEERGYTF
clone size: .; D gene: TRBD1; V gene: TRBV9; J gene: TRBJ1-1; CDR3 DNA: TGTGCCAGCAGCCCCAGGGGGTGGGCTGAAGCTTTCTTT; CDR3 protein: CASSPRGWAEAFF
clone size: .; D gene: .; V gene: TRBV1; J gene: TRBJ2-3; CDR3 DNA: TGCACCAGCAGCCAAGATGGGCGGAGCGGGGATACGCAGTATTTT; CDR3 protein: CTSSQDGRSGDTQYF
clone size: once; D gene: .; V gene: TRBV25-1; J gene: TRBJ2-2; CDR3 DNA: TGTGCCAGCAGTGAAGGTGGGGGGGGCAACACCGGGGAGCTGTTTTTT; CDR3 protein: CASSEGGGGNTGELFF
clone size: .; D gene: TRBD2; V gene: TRBV18; J gene: TRBJ2-7; CDR3 DNA: TGTGCCAGCTCACTCTCCGGGACTAGCGCTCCACCGGCCTCCTACGAGCAGTACTTC; CDR3 protein: CASSLSGTSAPPASYEQYF
clone size: .; D gene: TRBD1; V gene: TRBV5-1; J gene: TRBJ2-3; CDR3 DNA: TGCGCCAGCAGCTTGGGGGGACAGCCTCGCGGAGCAGATACGCAGTATTTT; CDR3 protein: CASSLGGQPRGADTQYF
clone size: .; D gene: TRBD1; V gene: TRBV5-4; J gene: TRBJ2-1; CDR3 DNA: TGTGCCAGCAGCAGGAGGGACAGGGGTAACAATGAGCAGTTCTTC; CDR3 protein: CASSRRDRGNNEQFF
clone size: once; D gene: TRBD1; V gene: TRBV4-1; J gene: TRBJ2-5; CDR3 DNA: TGCGCCAGCAGCCTTCGACAGGGATACCAAGAGACCCAGTACTTC; CDR3 protein: CASSLRQGYQETQYF
clone size: .; D gene: TRBD1; V gene: TRBV7-9; J gene: TRBJ2-5; CDR3 DNA: TGTGCCAGCAGCTCATGGACCGGGACAGGGCGCGAGACCCAGTACTTC; CDR3 protein: CASSSWTGTGRETQYF
clone size: .; D gene: .; V gene: TRBV6-6; J gene: TRBJ2-5; CDR3 DNA: TGTGCCAGCAGTTACGTCCAGGGTATAGAGACCCAGTACTTC; CDR3 protein: CASSYVQGIETQYF
clone size: .; D gene: TRBD1; V gene: TRBV18; J gene: TRBJ2-7; CDR3 DNA: TGTGCCAGCTCACCAGATCGGGACAGCTCCTACGAGCAGTACTTC; CDR3 protein: CASSPDRDSSYEQYF
clone size: .; D gene: TRBD2; V gene: TRBV14; J gene: TRBJ2-6; CDR3 DNA: TGTGCCAGCAGCCATCTCTATCGGGGGGGCGGACACTCTGGGGCCAACGTCCTGACTTTC; CDR3 protein: CASSHLYRGGGHSGANVLTF
clone size: .; D gene: TRBD1; V gene: TRBV13; J gene: TRBJ1-4; CDR3 DNA: TGTGCCAGCAGCATGACAGGGAGAGCAACTAATGAAAAACTGTTTTTT; CDR3 protein: CASSMTGRATNEKLFF
clone size: .; D gene: TRBD1; V gene: TRBV25-1; J gene: TRBJ1-5; CDR3 DNA: TGTGCCAGCAGTGAAGACGGGACAGGGGAAGGTCAGCCCCAGCATTTT; CDR3 protein: CASSEDGTGEGQPQHF
clone size: once; D gene: .; V gene: TRBV4-3; J gene: TRBJ2-5; CDR3 DNA: TGCGCCAGCAGCCCGGTCGCAGGGGGGGAGACCCAGTACTTC; CDR3 protein: CASSPVAGGETQYF
clone size: .; D gene: TRBD2; V gene: TRBV7-7; J gene: TRBJ2-5; CDR3 DNA: TGTGCCAGCAGCTCTGGACTAGCGGGAGGGCAAGAGACCCAGTACTTC; CDR3 protein: CASSSGLAGGQETQYF
clone size: .; D gene: .; V gene: TRBV13; J gene: TRBJ1-6; CDR3 DNA: TGTGCCAGCAGCTTAGGTATCGTAGCGGGGTCACCCCTCCACTTT; CDR3 protein: CASSLGIVAGSPLHF
clone size: .; D gene: TRBD2; V gene: TRBV4-2; J gene: TRBJ2-3; CDR3 DNA: TGTGCCAGCAGCCTCCAAACGAGCGGGGACACAGATACGCAGTATTTT; CDR3 protein: CASSLQTSGDTDTQYF
clone size: .; D gene: TRBD2; V gene: TRBV7-2; J gene: TRBJ2-7; CDR3 DNA: TGTGCCAGCAGTCCGGGACTAGCGAGCTACGAGCAGTACTTC; CDR3 protein: CASSPGLASYEQYF
clone size: once; D gene: TRBD1; V gene: TRBV5-6; J gene: TRBJ1-1; CDR3 DNA: TGTGCCAGCAGCTTTGGAGGGACAGGAGGTAACACTGAAGCTTTCTTT; CDR3 protein: CASSFGGTGGNTEAFF
clone size: .; D gene: .; V gene: TRBV9; J gene: TRBJ1-1; CDR3 DNA: TGTGCCAGCGCGAGGAACACTGAAGCTTTCTTT; CDR3 protein: CASARNTEAFF
clone size: .; D gene: .; V gene: TRBV5-1; J gene: TRBJ2-7; CDR3 DNA: TGCGCCAGCAGCTTGGCCGGGGGGCTCATCTCCTACGAGCAGTACTTC; CDR3 protein: CASSLAGGLISYEQYF
clone size: once; D gene: TRBD2; V gene: TRBV7-8; J gene: TRBJ2-3; CDR3 DNA: TGTGCCAGCATCACAAGCCCGGGACTAGCGGTAGATACGCAGTATTTT; CDR3 protein: CASITSPGLAVDTQYF
clone size: .; D gene: .; V gene: TRBV7-3; J gene: TRBJ2-1; CDR3 DNA: TGTGCCAGCAGTCTGAGTGGGGGCGATTTTTACAATGAGCAGTTCTTC; CDR3 protein: CASSLSGGDFYNEQFF
clone size: .; D gene: .; V gene: TRBV25-1; J gene: TRBJ1-1; CDR3 DNA: TGTGCCAGCAGTGCCCGACTGGAGGACACTGAAGCTTTCTTT; CDR3 protein: CASSARLEDTEAFF
clone size: .; D gene: .; V gene: TRBV11-3; J gene: TRBJ1-2; CDR3 DNA: TGTGCCAGCAGCCCCCGGGATTATAACTATGGCTACACCTTC; CDR3 protein: CASSPRDYNYGYTF